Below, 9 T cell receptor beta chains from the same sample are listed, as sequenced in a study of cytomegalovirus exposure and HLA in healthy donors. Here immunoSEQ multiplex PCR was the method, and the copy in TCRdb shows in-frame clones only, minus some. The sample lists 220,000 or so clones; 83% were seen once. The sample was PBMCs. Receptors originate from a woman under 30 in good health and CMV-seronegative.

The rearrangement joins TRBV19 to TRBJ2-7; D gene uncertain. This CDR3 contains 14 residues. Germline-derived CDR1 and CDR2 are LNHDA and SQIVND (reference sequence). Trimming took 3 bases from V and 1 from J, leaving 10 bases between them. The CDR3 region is CASSISGNSYEQYF. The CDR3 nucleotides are TGTGCCAGTAGTATTTCTGGGAATTCCTACGAGCAGTACTTC.

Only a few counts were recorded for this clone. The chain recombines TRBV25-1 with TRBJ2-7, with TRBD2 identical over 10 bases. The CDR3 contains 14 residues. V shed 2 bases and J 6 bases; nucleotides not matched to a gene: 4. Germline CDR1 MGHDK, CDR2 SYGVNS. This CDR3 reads CASSEQREGSEQYF. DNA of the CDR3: TGTGCCAGCAGTGAACAGCGGGAGGGCTCCGAGCAGTACTTC.

This CDR3 is CASRLAGGPGLYEQYF. CDR3 sequence (DNA): TGCGCCAGCAGATTAGCGGGGGGGCCAGGACTGTACGAGCAGTACTTC. The chain combines TRBV5-1 with TRBJ2-7; 11 bases are a match to TRBD2. After removal of 5 bases from V and 4 bases from J, the junction contained 11 bases not matched to a gene. Germline lookup yields CDR1 SGHRS and CDR2 YFSETQ. This CDR3 has 16 amino acids.

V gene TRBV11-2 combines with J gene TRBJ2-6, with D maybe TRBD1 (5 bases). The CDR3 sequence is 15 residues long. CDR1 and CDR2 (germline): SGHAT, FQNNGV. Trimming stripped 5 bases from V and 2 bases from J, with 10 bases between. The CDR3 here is CASSPQGTGANVLTF. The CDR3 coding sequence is TGTGCCAGCAGCCCCCAGGGTACTGGGGCCAACGTCCTGACTTTC.

The CDR3 DNA follows: TGTGCCAGCAGCTTGGAAGACAGCTCCTACAATGAGCAGTTCTTC. Amino acid sequence: CASSLEDSSYNEQFF. The chain employs TRBV5-4 and TRBJ2-1, with a weak D call TRBD1 (5 bases). This CDR3 spans 15 amino acids. CDR1 and CDR2 (germline): SGHNT, YYREEE (reference sequence). V was trimmed by 0 bases and J by 0 bases, leaving 7 bases between them.

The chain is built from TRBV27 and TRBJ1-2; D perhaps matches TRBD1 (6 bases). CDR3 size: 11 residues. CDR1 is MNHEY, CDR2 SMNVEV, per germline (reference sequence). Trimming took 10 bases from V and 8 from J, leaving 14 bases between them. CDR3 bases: TGTGCCAACCTCAAAGGGGGAGGCTACACCTTC. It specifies CANLKGGGYTF.

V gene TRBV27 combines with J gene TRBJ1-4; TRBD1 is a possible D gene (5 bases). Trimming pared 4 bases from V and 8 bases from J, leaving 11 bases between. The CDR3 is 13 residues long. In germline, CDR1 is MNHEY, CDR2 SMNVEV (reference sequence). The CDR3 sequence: CASSSSGGEKLFF. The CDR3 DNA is TGTGCCAGCAGTTCATCTGGGGGGGAAAAACTGTTTTTT.

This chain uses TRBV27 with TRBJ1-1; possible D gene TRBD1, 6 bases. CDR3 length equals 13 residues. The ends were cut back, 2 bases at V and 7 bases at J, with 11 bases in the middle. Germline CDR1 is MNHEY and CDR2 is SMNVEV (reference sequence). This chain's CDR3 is CASSLRGGNEAFF. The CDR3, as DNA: TGTGCCAGCAGTTTAAGGGGGGGAAATGAAGCTTTCTTT.

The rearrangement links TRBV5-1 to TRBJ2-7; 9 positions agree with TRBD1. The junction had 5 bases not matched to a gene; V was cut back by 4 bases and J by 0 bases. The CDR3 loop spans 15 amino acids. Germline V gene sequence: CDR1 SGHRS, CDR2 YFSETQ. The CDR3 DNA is TGCGCCAGCAGCGGGACAGGGAGAAGCTCCTACGAGCAGTACTTC. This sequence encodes CASSGTGRSSYEQYF.